Listed here are 3 T cell receptor beta chains from one sample, sequenced in a study of graft-versus-host responses after intestinal transplantation. What these receptors recognize is not known. Profiled with immunoSEQ multiplex PCR; TCRdb holds only in-frame clones, not every one. The repertoire has just under 90,000 clones, roughly four fifths of them found once; the top ten carry roughly 15%. Sequenced here: unstimulated CD8+ T cells sorted from spleen or lymph node cells, sampled before intestinal transplant. These receptors were taken from a human donor who received an intestinal transplant.

V and J are TRBV19 and TRBJ2-7; 7 positions agree with TRBD2. V shed 6 bases, J shed 6 bases, and the junction held 8 bases outside the gene matches. Per germline, CDR1 LNHDA and CDR2 SQIVND (reference sequence). This CDR3 is built from 13 residues. The CDR3 DNA reads TGTGCCAGTAGCCCGGGACTACTCCTCGAGCAGTACTTC. It is translated as CASSPGLLLEQYF.

The V and J genes are TRBV28 and TRBJ2-7; either TRBD1 or TRBD2 may fit D (5 bases each). V lost 7 bases, J lost 5 bases, and 15 bases lay in between. This CDR3 has 13 residues. Germline V gives CDR1 MDHEN, CDR2 SYDVKM. CDR3 in DNA: TGTGCCAGCACTTTGGGGGTGATGGACGAGCAGTACTTC. It specifies CASTLGVMDEQYF.

This chain links TRBV19 with TRBJ2-3, with 13 bases aligning to TRBD2. Per germline, CDR1 LNHDA and CDR2 SQIVND (reference sequence). The ends lost 10 bases at V and 6 bases at J; junction bases unmatched: 7. The CDR3 is 14 residues long. CDR3 in DNA: TGTGCCACCTCCGGGACTAGCGGGATGGATACGCAGTATTTT. This sequence encodes CATSGTSGMDTQYF.